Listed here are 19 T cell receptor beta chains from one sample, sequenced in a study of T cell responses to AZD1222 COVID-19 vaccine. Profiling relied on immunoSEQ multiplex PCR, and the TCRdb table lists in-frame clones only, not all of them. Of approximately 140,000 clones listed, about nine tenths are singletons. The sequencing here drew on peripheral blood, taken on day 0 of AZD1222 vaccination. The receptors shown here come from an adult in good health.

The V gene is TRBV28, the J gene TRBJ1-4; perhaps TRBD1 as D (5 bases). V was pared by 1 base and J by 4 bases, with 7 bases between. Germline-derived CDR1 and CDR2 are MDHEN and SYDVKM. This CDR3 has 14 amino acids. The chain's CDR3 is CASSLSGNNEKLFF. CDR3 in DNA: TGTGCCAGCAGTTTATCAGGGAATAATGAAAAACTGTTTTTT. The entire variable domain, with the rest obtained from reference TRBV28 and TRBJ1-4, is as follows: DVKVTQSSRYLVKRTGEKVFLECVQDMDHENMFWYRQDPGLGLRLIYFSYDVKMKEKGDIPEGYSVSREKKERFSLILESASTNQTSMYLCASSLSGNNEKLFFGSGTQLSVL.

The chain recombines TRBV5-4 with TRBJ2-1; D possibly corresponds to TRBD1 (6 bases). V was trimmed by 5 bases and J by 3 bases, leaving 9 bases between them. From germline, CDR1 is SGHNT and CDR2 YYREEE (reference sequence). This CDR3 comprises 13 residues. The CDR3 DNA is TGTGCCAGCAGGACGGACAGCTACAATGAGCAGTTCTTC. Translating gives CASRTDSYNEQFF.

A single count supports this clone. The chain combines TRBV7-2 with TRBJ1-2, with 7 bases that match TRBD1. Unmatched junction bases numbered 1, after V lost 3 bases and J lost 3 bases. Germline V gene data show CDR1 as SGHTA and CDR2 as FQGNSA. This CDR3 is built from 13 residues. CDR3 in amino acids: CASSFDRDYGYTF. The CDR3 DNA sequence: TGTGCCAGCAGCTTTGACAGGGACTATGGCTACACCTTC.

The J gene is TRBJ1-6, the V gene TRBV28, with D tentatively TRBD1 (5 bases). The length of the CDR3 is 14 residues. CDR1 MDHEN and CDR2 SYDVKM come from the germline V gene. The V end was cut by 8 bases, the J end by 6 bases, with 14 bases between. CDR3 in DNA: TGTGCCAGCTATGGGAGGGGCCGTAATTCACCCCTCCACTTT. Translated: CASYGRGRNSPLHF. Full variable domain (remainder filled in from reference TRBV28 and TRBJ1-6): DVKVTQSSRYLVKRTGEKVFLECVQDMDHENMFWYRQDPGLGLRLIYFSYDVKMKEKGDIPEGYSVSREKKERFSLILESASTNQTSMYLCASYGRGRNSPLHFGNGTRLTVT.

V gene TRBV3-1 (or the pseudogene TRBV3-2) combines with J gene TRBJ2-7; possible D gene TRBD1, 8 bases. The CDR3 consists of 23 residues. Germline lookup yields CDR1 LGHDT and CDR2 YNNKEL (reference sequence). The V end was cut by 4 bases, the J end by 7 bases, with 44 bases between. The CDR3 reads CASSPRLFRGQGAGATLSGEQYF. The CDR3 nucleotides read TGTGCCAGCAGCCCTAGACTGTTCAGGGGGCAGGGGGCGGGAGCCACTCTATCGGGGGAGCAGTACTTC.

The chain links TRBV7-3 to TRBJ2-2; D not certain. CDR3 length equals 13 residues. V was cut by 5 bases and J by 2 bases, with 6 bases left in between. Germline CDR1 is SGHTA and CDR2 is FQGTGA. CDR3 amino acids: CASSPINTGELFF. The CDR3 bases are TGTGCCAGCAGCCCCATTAACACCGGGGAGCTGTTTTTT.

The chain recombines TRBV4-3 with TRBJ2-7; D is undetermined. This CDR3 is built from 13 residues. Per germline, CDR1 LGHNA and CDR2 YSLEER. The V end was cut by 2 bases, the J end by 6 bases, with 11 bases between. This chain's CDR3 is CASSQLTWSEQYF. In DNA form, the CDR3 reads TGCGCCAGCAGCCAATTGACTTGGAGCGAGCAGTACTTC.

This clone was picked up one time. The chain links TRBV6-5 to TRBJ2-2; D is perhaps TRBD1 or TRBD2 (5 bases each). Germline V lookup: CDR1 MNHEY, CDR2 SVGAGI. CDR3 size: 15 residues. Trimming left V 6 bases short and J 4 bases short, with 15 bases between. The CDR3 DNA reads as TGTGCCAGCAGCGGATACCCTGGGGGCACCGGGGAGCTGTTTTTT. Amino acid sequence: CASSGYPGGTGELFF.

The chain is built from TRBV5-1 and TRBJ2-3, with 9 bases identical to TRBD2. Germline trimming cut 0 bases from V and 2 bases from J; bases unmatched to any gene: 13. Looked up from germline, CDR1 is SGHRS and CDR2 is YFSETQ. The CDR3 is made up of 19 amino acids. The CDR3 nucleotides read TGCGCCAGCAGCTTGGATGGTAGCGGGAGACTAGGGTCCACAGATACGCAGTATTTT. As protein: CASSLDGSGRLGSTDTQYF.

Here the CDR3 reads CASSDYTGNTEAFF. CDR3 bases: TGCGCCAGCAGCGACTACACAGGGAACACTGAAGCTTTCTTT. This sequence joins TRBV5-1 and TRBJ1-1; possible D gene TRBD1, 5 bases. The germline V and J ends were trimmed by 4 bases and 1 base, with 11 bases remaining between them. Germline V CDR1 and CDR2: SGHRS, YFSETQ. This CDR3 has 14 residues.

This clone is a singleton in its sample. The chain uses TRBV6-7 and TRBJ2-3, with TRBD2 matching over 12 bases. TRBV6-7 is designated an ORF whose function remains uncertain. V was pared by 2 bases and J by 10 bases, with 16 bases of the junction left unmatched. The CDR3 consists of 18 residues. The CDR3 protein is CASSYGTSGPESPVAQYF. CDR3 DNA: TGTGCCAGCAGTTACGGGACTAGCGGGCCCGAATCGCCCGTTGCGCAGTATTTT.

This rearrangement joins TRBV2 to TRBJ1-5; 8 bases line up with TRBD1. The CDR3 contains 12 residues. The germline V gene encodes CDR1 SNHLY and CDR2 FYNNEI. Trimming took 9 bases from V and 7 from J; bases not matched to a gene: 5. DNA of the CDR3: TGTGCCAGTGACAGGGGTGGGCAGCCCCAGCATTTT. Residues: CASDRGGQPQHF.

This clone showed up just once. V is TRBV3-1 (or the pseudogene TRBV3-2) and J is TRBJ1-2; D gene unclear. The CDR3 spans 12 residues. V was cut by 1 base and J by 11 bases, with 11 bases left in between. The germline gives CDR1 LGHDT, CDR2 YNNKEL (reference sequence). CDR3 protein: CASSQGGPQYTF. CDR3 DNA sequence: TGTGCCAGCAGCCAAGGCGGGCCCCAGTACACCTTC.

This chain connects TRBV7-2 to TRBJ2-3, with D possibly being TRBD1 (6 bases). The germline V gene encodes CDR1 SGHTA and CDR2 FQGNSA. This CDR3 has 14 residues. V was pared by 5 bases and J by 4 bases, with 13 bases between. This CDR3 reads CASSLQGLADTQYF. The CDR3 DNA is TGTGCCAGCAGCCTACAGGGATTAGCAGATACGCAGTATTTT.

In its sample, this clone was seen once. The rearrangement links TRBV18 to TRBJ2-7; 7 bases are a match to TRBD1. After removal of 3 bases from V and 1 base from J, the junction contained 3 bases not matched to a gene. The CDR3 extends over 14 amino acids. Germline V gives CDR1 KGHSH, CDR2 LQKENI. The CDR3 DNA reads TGTGCCAGCTCACCGGGACAGACATCCTACGAGCAGTACTTC. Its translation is CASSPGQTSYEQYF.

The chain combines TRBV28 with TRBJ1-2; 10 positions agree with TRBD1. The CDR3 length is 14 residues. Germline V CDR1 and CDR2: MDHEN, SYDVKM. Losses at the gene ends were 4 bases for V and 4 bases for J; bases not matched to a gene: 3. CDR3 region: CASSWGQGPYGYTF. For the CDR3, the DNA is TGTGCCAGCAGTTGGGGACAGGGGCCCTATGGCTACACCTTC.

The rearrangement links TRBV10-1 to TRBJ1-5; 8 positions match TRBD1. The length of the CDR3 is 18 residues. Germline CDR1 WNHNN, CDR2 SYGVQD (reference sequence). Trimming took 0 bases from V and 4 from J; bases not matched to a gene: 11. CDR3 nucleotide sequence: TGCGCCAGCAGTGAGTCGACGGCAGGGGGCTTTAGAAATCAGCCCCAGCATTTT. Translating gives CASSESTAGGFRNQPQHF.

The CDR3 sequence is CASSRDRSFNEQYF. CDR3 DNA sequence: TGTGCCAGCAGTAGGGACAGAAGCTTCAATGAGCAGTACTTC. This sequence joins TRBV7-8 and TRBJ2-7, with 7 positions matching TRBD1. The germline V gene has CDR1 SGHVS and CDR2 FQNEAQ. The length of the CDR3 is 14 residues. Trimming cost V 6 bases and J 7 bases; bases outside gene matches: 12.

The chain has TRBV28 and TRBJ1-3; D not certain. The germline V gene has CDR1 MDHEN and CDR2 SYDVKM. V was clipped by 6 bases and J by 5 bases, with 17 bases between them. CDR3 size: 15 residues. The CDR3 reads CASSPVGGRRNTIYF. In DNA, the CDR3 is TGTGCCAGCAGCCCCGTGGGAGGACGGAGAAACACCATATATTTT.